This T cell receptor (beta chain) was captured in a study of spatial heterogeneity in lung cancer. The time point here: sample taken at primary tumor resection. From tumor, nontumor lung or frozen PBMC, whole RNA was taken unsorted for sequencing. This clonotype occurred many times. Within a library made for alpha chains, this beta chain is off target, and its count is uninformative. Trimming removed 5 bases from V and 0 bases from J, with 9 bases in between. CDR1 SGHRS and CDR2 YFSETQ come from the germline V gene. The length of the CDR3 is 13 residues. TCRdb processed the 5' RACE reads anew with MiXCR; each CDR3 protein has one entry. This table has 13,000 or so distinct CDR3 sequences, 3.5% to 4.5% appearing once.

The J gene is TRBJ2-7, the V gene TRBV5-1; a possible D gene is TRBD2 (6 bases). The TCR was taken from a male donor with early-stage non-small cell lung cancer. Sequenced here: PBMCs, sampled at surgery. CDR3 in amino acids: CASRTGASYEQYF. CDR3 sequence (DNA): TGCGCCAGCAGGACGGGAGCCTCCTACGAGCAGTACTTC.